The clone carrying this T cell receptor (beta chain) was picked up many times. Its antigen is unidentified. Stated time point: newly diagnosed GD, antithyroid drugs for less than 3 months. PBMC RNA served as the TCR library source. The data belong to a study of regulatory T cells in long-lasting Graves disease. Study-wide results and limits: Results may be inaccurate due to the small sample size.

TCR beta libraries were built with iRepertoire HTBI primers and Arm-PCR of CDR3 regions. In the authors' methods: Samples jointly harbored fewer than 70 TRBV and 14 TRBJ segments. Each CDR3 protein gets one entry after TCRdb re-called the multiplex PCR reads with MiXCR. The V and J calls and clone size are TCRdb's, not the authors'. The data contain some 500,000 distinct CDR3 sequences, more than 15% of them seen just once; the ten biggest clones take up 20% to 30%. Trimming took off 3 bases at V and 4 bases at J, with 4 bases between the two ends. Germline values: CDR1 SGHAT, CDR2 FQNNGV. The CDR3 consists of 12 residues. This same sample was also taken into another study, of T cells in Graves' hyperthyroidism and ophthalmopathy.

The specimen comprised peripheral blood mononuclear cells (PBMCs), sampled at new diagnosis, from a patient treated with antithyroid drugs. This sequence originates from a middle-aged woman with Graves disease. This rearrangement joins TRBV11-2 to TRBJ2-1, with D uncertain. The CDR3 reads CASSLPYNEQFF. The CDR3 DNA sequence: TGTGCCAGCAGCTTGCCGTACAATGAGCAGTTCTTC.